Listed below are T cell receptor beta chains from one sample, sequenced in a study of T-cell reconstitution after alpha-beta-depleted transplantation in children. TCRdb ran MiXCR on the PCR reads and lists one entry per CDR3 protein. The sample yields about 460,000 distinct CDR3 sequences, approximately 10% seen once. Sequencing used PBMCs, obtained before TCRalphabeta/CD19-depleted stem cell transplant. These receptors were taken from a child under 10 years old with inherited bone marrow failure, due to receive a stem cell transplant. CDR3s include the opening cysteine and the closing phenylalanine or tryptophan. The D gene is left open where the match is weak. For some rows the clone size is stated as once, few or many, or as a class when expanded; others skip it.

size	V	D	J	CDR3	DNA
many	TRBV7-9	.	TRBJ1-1	CASSVWGQVGNTEAFF	TGTGCCAGCAGCGTCTGGGGGCAGGTGGGGAACACTGAAGCTTTCTTT
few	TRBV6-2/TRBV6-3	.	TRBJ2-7	CASMGQSYEQYF	TGTGCCAGCATGGGCCAATCCTACGAGCAGTACTTC
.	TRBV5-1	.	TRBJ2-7	CASSLGSPYDQYF	TGCGCCAGCAGCTTGGGCAGTCCCTACGACCAGTACTTC
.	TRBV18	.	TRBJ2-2	CASSPLELYTGELFF	TGTGCCAGCTCACCGTTAGAACTATACACCGGGGAGCTGTTTTTT
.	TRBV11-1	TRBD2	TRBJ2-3	CASTPTGVAGAFVTDTQYF	TGTGCCAGCACCCCAACAGGGGTAGCGGGAGCCTTCGTCACAGATACGCAGTATTTT
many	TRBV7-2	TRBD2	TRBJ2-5	CASSLYPSGFQETQYF	TGTGCCAGCAGCTTATATCCTAGCGGGTTTCAAGAGACCCAGTACTTC
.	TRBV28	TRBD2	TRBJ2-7	CASSHPLLSGMKLRKQYF	TGTGCCAGCAGCCATCCCCTCCTAAGCGGGATGAAATTACGAAAGCAGTACTTC
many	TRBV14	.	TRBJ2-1	CASSPRRHGSYNEQFF	TGTGCCAGCAGCCCCCGGCGTCATGGCTCCTACAATGAGCAGTTCTTC
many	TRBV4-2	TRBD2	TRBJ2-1	CASSQEETSGYEQFF	TGTGCCAGCAGCCAAGAGGAGACTAGCGGGTATGAGCAGTTCTTC
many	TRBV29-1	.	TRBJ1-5	CSARDSDQPQHF	TGCAGCGCCAGAGATTCAGATCAGCCCCAGCATTTT
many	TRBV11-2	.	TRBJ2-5	CASSLMGQKETQYF	TGTGCCAGCAGCTTAATGGGGCAGAAAGAGACCCAGTACTTC
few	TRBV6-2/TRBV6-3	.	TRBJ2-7	CASTNRASSYEQYF	TGTGCCAGCACTAATAGAGCCAGCTCCTACGAGCAGTACTTC
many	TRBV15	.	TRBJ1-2	CATSRVLTPSYGYTF	TGTGCCACCAGCAGAGTTTTGACACCGAGCTATGGCTACACCTTC
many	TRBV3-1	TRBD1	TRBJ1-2	CASSQAGGDYGYTF	TGTGCCAGCAGCCAGGCAGGGGGTGACTATGGCTACACCTTC
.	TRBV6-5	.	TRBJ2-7	CASSYSKGAYEQYF	TGTGCCAGCAGTTACTCCAAGGGGGCCTACGAGCAGTACTTC
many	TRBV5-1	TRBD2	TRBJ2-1	CASSEGLAGTVGFF	TGCGCCAGCAGCGAAGGACTAGCGGGAACCGTTGGATTCTTC
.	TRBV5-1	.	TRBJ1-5	CASSLETGSDQPQHF	TGCGCCAGCAGCTTGGAAACTGGCAGCGATCAGCCCCAGCATTTT
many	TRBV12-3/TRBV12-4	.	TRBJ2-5	CASSLSPRAQYF	TGTGCCAGCAGTTTATCCCCCCGGGCCCAGTACTTC
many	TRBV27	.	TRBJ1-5	CASSLGRVQPQHF	TGTGCCAGCAGTTTAGGGAGGGTGCAGCCCCAGCATTTT
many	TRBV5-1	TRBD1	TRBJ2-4	CASSVMGQGEVQYF	TGCGCCAGCAGCGTCATGGGACAGGGAGAGGTTCAGTACTTC
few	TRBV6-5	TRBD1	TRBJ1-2	CASSYDPGGIYGYTF	TGTGCCAGCAGTTACGATCCAGGGGGGATCTATGGCTACACCTTC
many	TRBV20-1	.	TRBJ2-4	CSASRPKNIQYF	TGCAGTGCTAGTAGACCGAAAAACATTCAGTACTTC